This TCR beta chain was captured by sequencing in a study of response to subunit inactivated influenza vaccine. TCRdb called the RT-PCR reads again in MiXCR, with one record for every CDR3 protein. Here the sample spans 600,000 to 700,000 distinct CDR3 sequences, 13% to 15% being singletons. The CDR3 consists of 14 residues. V was cut by 6 bases and J by 9 bases, with 20 bases left in between. This specimen consisted of PBMCs from blood, obtained less than 15 days before vaccination. This chain links TRBV12-3 or TRBV12-4 with TRBJ2-5, with D possibly matching TRBD1 (6 bases). The source of this sequence is a man aged 50 to 60 who received an inactivated influenza vaccine. This CDR3 is CASSLGGVPGAQYF. DNA of the CDR3: TGTGCCAGCAGCCTTGGTGGGGTTCCAGGGGCCCAGTACTTC.